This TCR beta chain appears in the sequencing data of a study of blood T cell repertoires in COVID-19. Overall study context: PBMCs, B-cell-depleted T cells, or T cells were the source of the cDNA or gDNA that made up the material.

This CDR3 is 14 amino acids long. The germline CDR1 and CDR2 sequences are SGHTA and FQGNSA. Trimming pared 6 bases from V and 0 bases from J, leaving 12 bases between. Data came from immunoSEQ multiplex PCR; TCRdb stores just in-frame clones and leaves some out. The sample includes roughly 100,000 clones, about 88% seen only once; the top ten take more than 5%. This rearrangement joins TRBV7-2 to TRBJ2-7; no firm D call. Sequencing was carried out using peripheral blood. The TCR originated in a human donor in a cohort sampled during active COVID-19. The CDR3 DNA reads TGTGCCAGCAGTATGTATCCCAGCTCCTACGAGCAGTACTTC. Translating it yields CASSMYPSSYEQYF.